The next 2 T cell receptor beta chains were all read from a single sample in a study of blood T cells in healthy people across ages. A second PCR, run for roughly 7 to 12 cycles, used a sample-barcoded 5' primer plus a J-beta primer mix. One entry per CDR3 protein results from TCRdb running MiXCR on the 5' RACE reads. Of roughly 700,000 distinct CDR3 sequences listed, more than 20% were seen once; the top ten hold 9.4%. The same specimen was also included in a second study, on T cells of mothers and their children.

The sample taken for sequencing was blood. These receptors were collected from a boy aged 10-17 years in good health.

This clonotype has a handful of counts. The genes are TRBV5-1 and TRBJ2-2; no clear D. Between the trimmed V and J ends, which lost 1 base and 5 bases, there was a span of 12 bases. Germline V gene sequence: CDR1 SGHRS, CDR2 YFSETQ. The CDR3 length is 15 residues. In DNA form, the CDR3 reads TGCGCCAGCAGCTTGACCTCAGCACATACCGGGGAGCTGTTTTTT. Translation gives CASSLTSAHTGELFF.

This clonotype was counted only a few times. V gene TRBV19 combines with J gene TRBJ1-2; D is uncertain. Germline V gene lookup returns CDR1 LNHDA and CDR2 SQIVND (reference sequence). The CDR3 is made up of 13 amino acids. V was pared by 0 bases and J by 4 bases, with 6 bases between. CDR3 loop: CASSIEGGYGYTF. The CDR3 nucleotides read TGTGCCAGTAGTATAGAGGGTGGCTATGGCTACACCTTC.